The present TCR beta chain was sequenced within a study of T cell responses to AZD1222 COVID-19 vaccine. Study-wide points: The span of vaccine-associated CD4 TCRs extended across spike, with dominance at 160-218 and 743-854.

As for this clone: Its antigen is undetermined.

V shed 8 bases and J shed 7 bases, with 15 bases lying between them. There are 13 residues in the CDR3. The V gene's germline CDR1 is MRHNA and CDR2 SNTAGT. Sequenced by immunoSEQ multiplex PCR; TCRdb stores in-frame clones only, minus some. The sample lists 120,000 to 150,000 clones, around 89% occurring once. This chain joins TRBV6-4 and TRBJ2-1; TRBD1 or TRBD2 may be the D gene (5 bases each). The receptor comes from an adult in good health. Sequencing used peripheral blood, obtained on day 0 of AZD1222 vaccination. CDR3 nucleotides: TGTGCCAGCGGGGGTCCAGGGAATAATGAGCAGTTCTTC. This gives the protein CASGGPGNNEQFF.